The rows below give T cell receptor beta chains drawn from one sample of a study of shared clonotypes between healthy human individuals. Generated by immunoSEQ multiplex PCR, the TCRdb table keeps only in-frame clones and is missing some. The sample has 2 million to 2.5 million clones; 93% are singletons. The sequencing sample was made of naive CD4+ T cells from PBMCs. The source is a man younger than 30 in good health. Some clones in this sample may be carry-over from other donors' samples. Both conserved end residues are part of each CDR3. A D gene is named only where the DNA matches it firmly. Clone size, where shown, is once, few, many, or a class for clones that have expanded.

d_call cdr3_length clone_size j_call v_call cdr3_aa cdr3_nt
- 12 - TRBJ2-3 TRBV9 CASSAFPGTQYF TGTGCCAGCAGCGCTTTTCCGGGTACGCAGTATTTT
- 12 few TRBJ2-5 TRBV29-1 CSVAPGEETQYF TGCAGCGTTGCTCCGGGGGAAGAGACCCAGTACTTC
- 14 - TRBJ2-1 TRBV11-3 CASSLAQGAVEQFF TGTGCCAGCAGCTTAGCGCAGGGAGCGGTAGAGCAGTTCTTC
- 14 - TRBJ2-5 TRBV5-8 CASSAARFWETQYF TGTGCCAGCAGCGCGGCTAGGTTCTGGGAGACCCAGTACTTC
TRBD2 15 - TRBJ2-1 TRBV19 CASSMSGRFYNEQFF TGTGCCAGTAGTATGAGCGGGAGATTCTACAATGAGCAGTTCTTC
- 13 - TRBJ2-1 TRBV30 CARRGGGVNEQFF TGTGCCCGCCGCGGAGGGGGGGTCAATGAGCAGTTCTTC
- 14 - TRBJ2-3 TRBV6-4 CASRQGPFSDTQYF TGTGCCAGCAGACAGGGACCTTTTTCGGATACGCAGTATTTT
- 10 - TRBJ2-1 TRBV2 CAVGLREQFF TGTGCCGTCGGACTCCGGGAGCAGTTCTTC
TRBD2 17 - TRBJ2-2 TRBV9 CASSVGGLAGNTGELFF TGTGCCAGCAGCGTAGGGGGACTAGCGGGAAACACCGGGGAGCTGTTTTTT
TRBD2 18 - TRBJ2-1 TRBV19 CASSTMLWTSGSYNEQFF TGTGCCAGTAGTACAATGCTCTGGACTAGCGGGAGCTACAATGAGCAGTTCTTC
TRBD1 15 - TRBJ1-2 TRBV28 CASSPTGARDYGYTF TGTGCCAGCAGCCCAACAGGGGCCCGAGACTATGGCTACACCTTC
TRBD1 15 - TRBJ1-1 TRBV28 CASSSNGQGGTEAFF TGTGCCAGCAGTTCCAACGGACAGGGAGGCACTGAAGCTTTCTTT
- 14 - TRBJ2-3 TRBV28 CASSLGGPTSSQYF TGTGCCAGCAGTTTAGGGGGGCCGACCTCCTCGCAGTATTTT
TRBD1 16 - TRBJ1-2 TRBV27 CASSPRDSYFNYGYTF TGTGCCAGCAGCCCCCGGGACAGCTATTTTAACTATGGCTACACCTTC
- 15 - TRBJ2-3 TRBV7-9 CASSSPRPLTDTQYF TGTGCCAGCAGCTCCCCGCGGCCACTCACAGATACGCAGTATTTT
- 14 - TRBJ1-1 TRBV7-2 CASSLKGMATEAFF TGTGCCAGCAGCTTAAAGGGAATGGCTACTGAAGCTTTCTTT
TRBD1 16 - TRBJ1-2 TRBV28 CASSPPIMRGRGGYTF TGTGCCAGCAGTCCCCCGATCATGAGGGGGCGCGGTGGCTACACCTTC
- 13 - TRBJ1-1 TRBV10-3 CAISLDLGTEAFF TGTGCCATCAGTCTCGACCTGGGCACTGAAGCTTTCTTT
- 11 - TRBJ1-2 TRBV25-1 CASSNSRGYTF TGTGCCAGCAGTAACTCGCGGGGCTACACCTTC
- 15 - TRBJ2-7 TRBV5-6 CASSPPQGTAYEQYF TGTGCCAGCAGCCCCCCCCAGGGGACCGCATACGAGCAGTACTTC
- 16 - TRBJ1-1 TRBV7-9 CASHLETGGVSTEAFF TGTGCCAGTCACCTGGAGACAGGTGGAGTTAGCACTGAAGCTTTCTTT
- 14 - TRBJ2-1 TRBV28 CASSLQQGSDEQFF TGTGCCAGCAGTTTACAGCAGGGTAGCGATGAGCAGTTCTTC
- 13 - TRBJ1-2 TRBV5-4 CASSDDRRSGYTF TGTGCCAGCTCAGACGACAGGAGGAGTGGCTACACCTTC
- 14 once TRBJ2-4 TRBV7-9 CASSFPTAKNIQYF TGTGCCAGCAGCTTTCCTACAGCCAAAAACATTCAGTACTTC
- 18 - TRBJ1-5 TRBV2 CASSEMQGRLLGNQPQHF TGTGCCAGCAGTGAAATGCAGGGCAGACTTTTGGGCAATCAGCCCCAGCATTTT
- 15 - TRBJ1-5 TRBV28 CASSSPASIVGPQHF TGTGCCAGCAGTTCCCCGGCCAGCATTGTCGGGCCCCAGCATTTT
TRBD2 16 - TRBJ2-3 TRBV19 CASSKGLAGVTDTQYF TGTGCCAGTAGTAAGGGACTAGCGGGAGTCACAGATACGCAGTATTTT
TRBD2 16 - TRBJ2-7 TRBV14 CASSDLRDYPSYEQYF TGTGCCAGCAGCGATCTCCGGGACTACCCCTCCTACGAGCAGTACTTC
- 15 - TRBJ2-5 TRBV5-1 CASSLEGAGEETQYF TGCGCCAGCAGCTTGGAAGGGGCAGGCGAAGAGACCCAGTACTTC
- 15 - TRBJ1-6 TRBV27 CASSSRASGNSPLHF TGTGCCAGCAGTAGCAGGGCGTCCGGTAATTCACCCCTCCACTTT
TRBD1 15 - TRBJ2-1 TRBV6-6 CASSYSQGARNEQFF TGTGCCAGCAGTTACAGCCAGGGGGCTCGGAATGAGCAGTTCTTC
- 14 - TRBJ2-2 TRBV15 CATSRDRNTGELFF TGTGCCACCAGCAGAGATAGGAACACCGGGGAGCTGTTTTTT
TRBD2 15 - TRBJ2-7 TRBV15 CATSRGPSGSYEQYF TGTGCCACCAGCAGGGGTCCTAGCGGGAGCTACGAGCAGTACTTC
TRBD1 19 - TRBJ2-5 TRBV18 CASSPRGQPGQTQEVTQYF TGTGCCAGCTCACCACGGGGGCAACCGGGACAGACTCAAGAGGTGACCCAGTACTTC
TRBD1 13 - TRBJ1-4 TRBV29-1 CSVEAGGSEKLFF TGCAGCGTTGAGGCAGGGGGCAGTGAAAAACTGTTTTTT
- 14 - TRBJ2-2 TRBV28 CASSLWTFPGELFF TGTGCCAGCAGTTTATGGACCTTCCCCGGGGAGCTGTTTTTT
- 11 - TRBJ2-4 TRBV27 CARPGQNIQYF TGTGCCAGGCCGGGACAAAACATTCAGTACTTC
- 14 - TRBJ2-5 TRBV4-1 CASSQGRTQETQYF TGCGCCAGCAGCCAAGGGCGTACCCAAGAGACCCAGTACTTC
- 11 - TRBJ2-3 TRBV30 CAWRAWDTQYF TGTGCCTGGAGAGCGTGGGATACGCAGTATTTT
- 16 - TRBJ2-1 TRBV7-2 CASSLEPLRAPNEQFF TGTGCCAGCAGCTTAGAGCCCCTCCGGGCCCCCAATGAGCAGTTCTTC